This T cell receptor beta chain is drawn from a study of cytomegalovirus exposure and HLA in healthy donors (dated by TCRdb to about 2017). Background on the whole study: A later analysis indicated that the roughly 130 validation repertoires were generated on the platform also employed for the 600 to 750 repertoires of the first cohort. Besides the first cohort of more than 650 subjects, a separate validation cohort made up of roughly 130 different subjects was used. The study combined high-throughput TCR immunosequencing, statistical association of individual TCRs with disease status, and machine learning to predict cytomegalovirus infection status. The study aimed to test whether signatures of past pathogen exposure could be identified by cataloging public T cell receptors.

The library was produced with the immunoSEQ multiplex PCR assay. In the paper's pipeline: To diagnose cytomegalovirus status from the catalog of TCR beta chain sequences, a statistical classification framework was built. The table comes from immuneACCESS by way of TCRdb, which keeps in-frame sequences with V and J called. Part of the clones is missing from these tables; in studies checked, under half for an unresolved V gene and the rest for unknown reasons. The V and J calls and clone size come from that table; D and trimming were worked out from the DNA. Here the sample has tens of thousands of clones; 95% to 98% occur a single time. In total, the top ten clones hold roughly 1.6% of the sample. Donors formed part of the validation cohort, which comprised 120 or so subjects and was distinct from the first cohort of under 850 subjects. Measured from the cysteine to the phenylalanine, the CDR3 is 12 residues long. The entry retains the CDR3 DNA only, 36 bases that are in frame from base 1. Reading the germline V gene gives CDR1 SGHDT and CDR2 YYEEEE. Deletion took 4 bases off V and 5 bases off J, with a span of 9 bases between the germline ends.

General conclusions and limits of the study: A later analysis found that TCRs clustered in the first cohort also tended to co-occur in the 120 validation repertoires, with about 94% of cluster scores above 0. Most TCR sequences were seen in very few donors, while some public TCRs were found in many individuals. A few of the identified cytomegalovirus-associated TCR beta chains were confirmed in vitro to be specific for cytomegalovirus antigens. In the study, around 150 TCR beta chains were listed as associated with cytomegalovirus. A later analysis lacked HLA typing for the validation cohort, so it scored co-occurrence in that cohort across all 110 or so repertoires. According to the authors, the approach could potentially be generalized to other disease states and immunological phenotypes. In both the original and validation cohorts, the classifier was reported to diagnose cytomegalovirus status with high specificity and sensitivity.

A note on this clone: Its antigen is unknown. Base qualities were left out, and no much larger clone turns up one base away.

The receptor's source is a woman between 18 and 29 years old in good health and CMV-seropositive. Sequenced: PBMCs. The V and J genes are TRBV5-6 and TRBJ1-2; the D gene is unclear. DNA sequence: TGTGCCAGCAGCGCCTCGGGGTATGGCTACACCTTC. Its protein product is CASSASGYGYTF. Where the CDR3 stops, the reference TRBV5-6 and TRBJ1-2 genes take over; the full variable domain is DAGVTQSPTHLIKTRGQQVTLRCSPKSGHDTVSWYQQALGQGPQFIFQYYEEEERQRGNFPDRFSGHQFPNYSSELNVNALLLGDSALYLCASSASGYGYTFGSGTRLTVV.